The source of this T cell receptor beta chain is a study of blood T cells in healthy people across ages. Study-level findings and limits: Possibly confounding the expanded clonotype changes was the fact that donor CMV status was unknown.

As to this clonotype: The antigen is undetermined.

With a J-beta primer mix and a sample-barcoded 5' primer, a second PCR ran about 7 to 12 cycles. Through a template-switch adaptor with 12 random nucleotides, each cDNA molecule received a tag. TCRdb analysed the 5' RACE reads with MiXCR anew, one entry per CDR3 protein. The table has around 1,100,000 distinct CDR3 sequences, around two fifths seen once. The draw of peripheral blood yielded approximately 11 milliliters from each donor. This CDR3 region has 14 residues. V shed 6 bases and J shed 2 bases, with 11 bases lying between them. From germline, CDR1 is LGHNA and CDR2 YSLEER. Sequenced input: blood. The sequence was obtained from a man between 18 and 29 years old in good health. The V and J genes are TRBV4-3 and TRBJ2-1; D is possibly TRBD2 (5 bases). The DNA for the CDR3 is TGCGCCAGCAGTGTGGACTTGACCTACAATGAGCAGTTCTTC. Translating gives CASSVDLTYNEQFF.